The present entry profiles one T cell receptor (beta chain) with its context. The antigen is undetermined. This entry is derived from a study of STAT3 mutations in large granular lymphocyte leukemia. Findings of the study overall: Every T-cell large granular lymphocyte leukemia patient had at least one immunodominant TCR beta clonotype. Persisting codominant clonotypes may have hidden a small pathogenic clone. TCR clonotype switching after therapy occurred in about 30% of the 18 patients.

The length of the CDR3 is 16 residues. The V end lost 4 bases, the J end lost 2 bases, and 18 bases lay between the germline ends. CDR1 is SGHTA and CDR2 is FQGNSA in the germline V gene. Libraries were prepared by immunoSEQ multiplex PCR; TCRdb keeps only in-frame clonotypes and omits some of them. This table has tens of thousands of clones, 85% to 95% appearing once. The clonotype originates from a man aged 40-49 years with T-cell large granular lymphocyte leukemia. Some clones in this sample may be carry-over from other donors' samples. Input material: peripheral blood mononuclear cells. The chain recombines TRBV7-2 with TRBJ2-7; tentatively, D is TRBD2 (6 bases). CDR3 DNA: TGTGCCAGCAGCTCCTCCGGGGCGGGGAAGACCTACGAGCAGTACTTC. Protein: CASSSSGAGKTYEQYF.